A selection of T cell receptor beta chains follows, all from one sample in a study of cytomegalovirus exposure and HLA in healthy donors. Clones were sequenced by immunoSEQ multiplex PCR, and TCRdb holds only the in-frame ones, with some missing. The table shows around 300,000 clones, with approximately 84% occurring only once. Sequencing was carried out using PBMCs. The receptors were sampled from a woman in her 40s in good health and CMV-seropositive. Both conserved end residues are part of each CDR3. The order of the fields is V gene, J gene, clone size, D gene, CDR3 DNA, CDR3 protein. The D gene is left open where the match is weak. Only some rows state a clone size, as once, few, many or a class for expanded clones.

TRBV6-4	TRBJ1-4	.	TRBD1	TGTGCCAGCAGTGACGGGGGACAGAGACTTGCAACTAATGAAAAACTGTTTTTT	CASSDGGQRLATNEKLFF
TRBV28	TRBJ2-1	.	.	TGTGCCAGCAGTTTAGATTCCCCAGGGAACAATGAGCAGTTCTTC	CASSLDSPGNNEQFF
TRBV6-6	TRBJ2-7	.	.	TGTGCCAGCAGACTACGAAAGGACTCGTACGAGCAGTACTTC	CASRLRKDSYEQYF
TRBV19	TRBJ2-7	once	.	TGTGCCAGTAGTAGGCCGGAGAACTACGAGCAGTACTTC	CASSRPENYEQYF
TRBV7-8	TRBJ2-1	.	.	TGTGCCAGCAGCCCCCGGTTCGACTACAATGAGCAGTTCTTC	CASSPRFDYNEQFF
TRBV5-1	TRBJ2-7	.	TRBD2	TGCGCCAGCAGCGTTGGGGCGGGAGAACCCTACGAGCAGTACTTC	CASSVGAGEPYEQYF
TRBV6-5	TRBJ2-7	.	.	TGTGCCAGCAGTTACTCCTCTCTGCTCGGCTACGAGCAGTACTTC	CASSYSSLLGYEQYF
TRBV4-2	TRBJ2-1	.	.	TGTGCCAGCAGCCGACTTAGCGGAAGGGGTGGCAATGAGCAGTTCTTC	CASSRLSGRGGNEQFF
TRBV30	TRBJ2-7	once	TRBD2	TGTGCCTGGAGTGTATCTAGCGGTGCCTACGAGCAGTACTTC	CAWSVSSGAYEQYF
TRBV19	TRBJ1-5	.	.	TGTGCCAGTAGTCCCGGGAGACCTTATTATAGCAATCAGCCCCAGCATTTT	CASSPGRPYYSNQPQHF
TRBV18	TRBJ1-1	.	.	TGTGCCAGCTCACCACGGGGGGATACTGAAGCTTTCTTT	CASSPRGDTEAFF
TRBV2	TRBJ1-5	few	TRBD1	TGTGCCAGCAGTGGAGGGGGCCGTAGCAATCAGCCCCAGCATTTT	CASSGGGRSNQPQHF
TRBV7-9	TRBJ1-1	.	.	TGTGCCAGCAGCTTAGGTTCCATTCGCCAGGCCCCGAACACTGAAGCTTTCTTT	CASSLGSIRQAPNTEAFF
TRBV4-2	TRBJ2-7	.	TRBD2	TGTGCCAGCAGCCCGACTAGCGGGAGGCCGCTGGAGCAGTACTTC	CASSPTSGRPLEQYF
TRBV14	TRBJ2-7	.	.	TGTGCCAGCAGCCAGGCTAGCCCCTACGAGCAGTACTTC	CASSQASPYEQYF
TRBV7-3	TRBJ2-7	once	TRBD1	TGTGCCAGCAGCTTATGCCTACGACAGGGGACCTACGAGCAGTACTTC	CASSLCLRQGTYEQYF
TRBV28	TRBJ2-7	.	.	TGTGCCAGCAGTTCAGGGGCCAGGTGGGAGCAGTACTTC	CASSSGARWEQYF
TRBV11-2	TRBJ2-3	.	.	TGTGCCAGCAGCTTTTCCGCGGTAACAGATACGCAGTATTTT	CASSFSAVTDTQYF